This record concerns one T cell receptor beta chain sequence. Its specificity is unknown. Trimming at V came to 7 bases and at J to 3 bases, leaving 7 bases not matched to a gene. Germline values: CDR1 SGHDT, CDR2 YYEEEE. There are 13 residues in the CDR3. The assay was immunoSEQ multiplex PCR, and TCRdb's table has in-frame clones only and misses some. Among more than 15,000 clones listed, 80% to 90% were seen once. The entry originates in a study of T cell clones after liver transplantation. Study-wide context: Immunosuppression withdrawal was tried within 2 years after liver transplantation in this trial. TCRbeta sequencing after a pre-transplant mixed lymphocyte reaction identified graft-donor-reactive clones, later tracked in post-transplant blood. Samples came pre-transplant, pre-randomization before withdrawal, and post-randomization after withdrawal ended.

Study-wide findings and caveats: Compared with third party-reactive sequences, donor-reactive ones declined more, independent of withdrawal success.

The receptor was derived from a human donor who received a liver transplant. This chain joins TRBV5-6 and TRBJ2-7; 7 nucleotides align to TRBD2. This material consisted of CD8+ T cells from blood, taken before liver transplant. DNA of the CDR3: TGTGCCAGCCGGGGATGGGGGGGCTACGAGCAGTACTTC. As protein: CASRGWGGYEQYF.